A single T cell receptor beta chain is shown here with its context. Antigen: not known. The CDR3 spans 14 residues. Per the germline V gene, CDR1 is SGHVS and CDR2 is FQNEAQ. With 1 base removed from V and 11 bases from J, the gap between germline ends came to 17 bases. These data originate in a study of blood T cells in healthy people across ages. The individuals who served as donors were healthy Caucasians living in Russia, aged about 6 to 95. Alongside a J-beta primer mix, a sample-barcoded 5' primer served in a second PCR lasting roughly 7 to 12 cycles. Each cDNA molecule was tagged by a template-switch adaptor with 12 random nucleotides. TCRdb reanalysed the 5' RACE reads using MiXCR and keeps one entry per CDR3 protein. The sample lists 700,000 or so distinct CDR3 sequences; 20% to 25% were seen once. General study results and limits: Donor CMV status was unknown, possibly confounding expanded clonotype changes. Considered underestimates were the diversity estimates obtained from one million T cells.

The source of this sequence is a man aged 70 or older in good health. Sequencing input: blood. The chain joins TRBV7-8 to TRBJ1-1, with D unresolved. For the CDR3, the DNA is TGTGCCAGCAGCTTAGTGTCGAGGAGATCTAAGGCTTTCTTT. Amino acids: CASSLVSRRSKAFF.